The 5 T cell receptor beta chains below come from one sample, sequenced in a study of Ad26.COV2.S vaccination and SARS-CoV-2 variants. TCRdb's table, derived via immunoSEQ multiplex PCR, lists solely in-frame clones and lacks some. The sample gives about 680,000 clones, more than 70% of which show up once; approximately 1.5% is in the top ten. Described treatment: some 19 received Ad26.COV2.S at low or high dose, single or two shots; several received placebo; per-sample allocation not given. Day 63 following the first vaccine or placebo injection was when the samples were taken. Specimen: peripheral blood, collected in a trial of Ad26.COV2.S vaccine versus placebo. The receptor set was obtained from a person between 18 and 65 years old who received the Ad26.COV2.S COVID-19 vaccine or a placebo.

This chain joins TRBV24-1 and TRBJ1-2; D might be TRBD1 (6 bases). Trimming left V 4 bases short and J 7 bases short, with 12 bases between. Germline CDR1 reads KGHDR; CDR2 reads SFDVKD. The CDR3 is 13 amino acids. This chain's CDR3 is CATSDRGGGGYTF. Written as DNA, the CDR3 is TGTGCCACCAGTGACAGGGGCGGCGGTGGCTACACCTTC.

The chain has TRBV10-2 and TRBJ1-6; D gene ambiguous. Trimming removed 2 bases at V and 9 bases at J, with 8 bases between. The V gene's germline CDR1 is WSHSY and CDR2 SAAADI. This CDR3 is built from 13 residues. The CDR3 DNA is TGCGCCAGCAGTGAGGGCATAAGTTCACCCCTCCACTTT. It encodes CASSEGISSPLHF.

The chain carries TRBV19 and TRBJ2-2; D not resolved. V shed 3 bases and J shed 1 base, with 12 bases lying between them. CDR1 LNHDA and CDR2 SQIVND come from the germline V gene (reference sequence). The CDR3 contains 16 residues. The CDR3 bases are TGTGCCAGTAGTATCAGTGAAAAGTTGAACACCGGGGAGCTGTTTTTT. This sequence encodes CASSISEKLNTGELFF.

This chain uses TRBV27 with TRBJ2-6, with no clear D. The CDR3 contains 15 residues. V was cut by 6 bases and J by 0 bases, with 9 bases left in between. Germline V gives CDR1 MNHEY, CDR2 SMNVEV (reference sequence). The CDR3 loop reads CASSSPLSGANVLTF. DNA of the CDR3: TGTGCCAGCAGCTCTCCTCTCTCTGGGGCCAACGTCCTGACTTTC.

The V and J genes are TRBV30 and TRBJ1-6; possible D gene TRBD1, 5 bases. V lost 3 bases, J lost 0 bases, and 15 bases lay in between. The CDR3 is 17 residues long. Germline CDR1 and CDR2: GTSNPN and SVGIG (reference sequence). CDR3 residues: CAWSSVAGSSYNSPLHF. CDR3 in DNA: TGTGCCTGGAGCAGCGTAGCAGGGAGCTCCTATAATTCACCCCTCCACTTT.